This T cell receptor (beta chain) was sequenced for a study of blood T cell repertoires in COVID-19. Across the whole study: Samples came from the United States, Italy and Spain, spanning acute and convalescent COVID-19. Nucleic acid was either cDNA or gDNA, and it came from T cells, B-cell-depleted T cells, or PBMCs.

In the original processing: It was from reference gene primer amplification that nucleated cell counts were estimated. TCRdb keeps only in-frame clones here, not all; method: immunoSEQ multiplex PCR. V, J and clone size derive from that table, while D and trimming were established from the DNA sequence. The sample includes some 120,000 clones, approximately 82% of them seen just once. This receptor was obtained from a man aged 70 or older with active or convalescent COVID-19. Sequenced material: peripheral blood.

CDR3 in amino acids: CAWSPRSVRGYGYTF. Here the CDR3 DNA reads TGTGCCTGGAGTCCCCGATCGGTGCGCGGCTATGGCTACACCTTC. The genes are TRBV30 and TRBJ1-2; no reliable D call. The germline gives CDR1 GTSNPN, CDR2 SVGIG (reference sequence). The length of the CDR3 is 15 residues. Trimming removed 2 bases at V and 4 bases at J, with 17 bases between. The variable domain in full, completed from reference TRBV30 and TRBJ1-2, reads SQTIHQWPATLVQPVGSPLSLECTVEGTSNPNLYWYRQAAGRGLQLLFYSVGIGQISSEVPQNLSASRPQDRQFILSSKKLLLSDSGFYLCAWSPRSVRGYGYTFGSGTRLTVV.